Sequencing of this T cell receptor (beta chain) was carried out in a study of control samples from healthy donors and cancer patients. Only in-frame clones appear in the TCRdb table, and some are missing; sequencing was by immunoSEQ multiplex PCR. The sample holds fewer than 90,000 clones, about 88% seen once. The germline V gene has CDR1 MGHRA and CDR2 YSYEKL. This CDR3 is built from 15 residues. The V segment lost 1 base and the J segment 5 bases; nucleotides outside the gene matches: 3. The TCR originated in a woman in her forties or fifties in good health. Source material: blood. The chain combines TRBV4-1 with TRBJ2-3; the match to TRBD2 covers 10 bases. The CDR3 sequence is CASSQVSSGGDTQYF. The CDR3 bases are TGCGCCAGCAGCCAAGTCTCTAGCGGGGGAGATACGCAGTATTTT.